The 7 T cell receptor beta chains listed next were all sequenced from one sample in a study of blood T cell repertoires in COVID-19. The repertoire was sequenced with immunoSEQ multiplex PCR; TCRdb's copy has only in-frame clones and lacks some. The table includes approximately 400,000 clones, approximately 90% detected once. The sequenced sample was PBMCs or T cells enriched from blood (not recorded which). The receptors were sampled from a woman in her 40s who had been exposed to COVID-19.

The J gene is TRBJ2-1, the V gene TRBV11-3, with a weak D call TRBD2 (7 bases). Looked up from germline, CDR1 is SGHNT and CDR2 is YENEEA. V was clipped by 3 bases and J by 5 bases, with 17 bases between them. The CDR3 spans 16 residues. The CDR3 protein is CASSFLFGGADNEQFF. Written as DNA, the CDR3 is TGTGCCAGCAGCTTTTTATTTGGGGGGGCGGACAATGAGCAGTTCTTC.

About this clone: Additional DNA sequences in this sample encode the identical CDR3. The chain carries TRBV29-1 and TRBJ1-1; D perhaps matches TRBD1 (6 bases). This CDR3 is built from 11 residues. V lost 4 bases and J lost 7, with 10 bases in between. Germline CDR1 is SQVTM and CDR2 is ANQGSEA. CDR3: CSVALTGEAFF. CDR3 bases: TGCAGCGTTGCTCTGACAGGTGAAGCTTTCTTT.

V gene TRBV7-8 combines with J gene TRBJ2-2, with a weak D call TRBD2 (6 bases). The V end lost 6 bases, the J end lost 1 base, and 15 bases lay between the germline ends. CDR1 is SGHVS and CDR2 is FQNEAQ in the germline V gene. The CDR3 is 16 amino acids. As DNA, the CDR3 is TGTGCCAGCAGTCTTATAGGAGGGATGAACACCGGGGAGCTGTTTTTT. Protein sequence: CASSLIGGMNTGELFF.

The chain recombines TRBV15 with TRBJ2-7; D is perhaps TRBD1 (5 bases). The CDR3 is 16 amino acids. Germline V lookup: CDR1 LNHNV, CDR2 YYDKDF (reference sequence). Between the trimmed V and J ends, which lost 0 bases and 0 bases, there was a span of 12 bases. The CDR3 region is CATSRDLGRSSYEQYF. The CDR3 bases are TGTGCCACCAGCAGAGATCTGGGGCGATCCTCCTACGAGCAGTACTTC.

The chain joins TRBV10-3 to TRBJ1-1; D perhaps matches TRBD1 (6 bases). The germline V gene has CDR1 ENHRY and CDR2 SYGVKD. Trimming stripped 3 bases from V and 5 bases from J, with 22 bases between. The CDR3 has 17 amino acids. The CDR3 sequence: CAISEFGGQGLSTEAFF. The CDR3, as DNA: TGTGCCATCAGTGAATTCGGGGGGCAGGGATTGAGTACTGAAGCTTTCTTT.

The chain links TRBV7-9 to TRBJ2-5, with a possible D match to TRBD1 (6 bases). Germline V CDR1 and CDR2: SEHNR, FQNEAQ (reference sequence). V lost 5 bases and J 5 bases, leaving 15 bases between the germline ends. The CDR3 extends over 14 amino acids. CDR3 in DNA: TGTGCCAGCAGCCAGGCCAAAAGGGGGGAGACCCAGTACTTC. Its translation: CASSQAKRGETQYF.

This clone was detected only once. The CDR3 DNA reads as TGCGCCAGCAGCGCGACAGGGGTACGCTCTGGAAACACCATATATTTT. It specifies CASSATGVRSGNTIYF. The gene calls are TRBV5-1 and TRBJ1-3; TRBD1 matches 8 bases. This CDR3 region has 16 residues. Unmatched junction bases numbered 6, after V lost 4 bases and J lost 0 bases. In germline, CDR1 is SGHRS, CDR2 YFSETQ.